This passage covers 10 T cell receptor beta chains from one sample sequenced in a study of blood T cell repertoires in COVID-19. Sequencing was performed with immunoSEQ multiplex PCR; in TCRdb, only in-frame clones are kept and a portion is missing. The sample has 170,000 or so clones, about four fifths seen once; the top ten hold approximately 7%. Specimen: peripheral blood. These receptors were obtained from a man between 65 and 85 years old with active or convalescent COVID-19.

The chain recombines TRBV5-4 with TRBJ2-3; possibly TRBD1 for D (6 bases). CDR1 SGHNT and CDR2 YYREEE come from the germline V gene (reference sequence). V was clipped by 3 bases and J by 4 bases, with 15 bases between them. This CDR3 region has 15 residues. This chain's CDR3 is CASSSFRGRPDTQYF. The CDR3 nucleotides are TGTGCCAGCAGCTCCTTCAGGGGACGGCCAGATACGCAGTATTTT.

This clone occurred a few times. The rearrangement joins TRBV7-2 to TRBJ1-2; D perhaps matches TRBD1 (6 bases). The V end was cut by 5 bases, the J end by 4 bases, with 20 bases between. The CDR3 extends over 16 amino acids. Germline V lookup: CDR1 SGHTA, CDR2 FQGNSA. CDR3 amino acids: CASSDGRGAAGYGYTF. DNA of the CDR3: TGTGCCAGCAGCGATGGGCGGGGGGCGGCTGGCTATGGCTACACCTTC.

This sequence joins TRBV5-1 and TRBJ2-1; 10 nucleotides agree with TRBD2. The junction had 6 bases not matched to a gene; V was cut back by 6 bases and J by 9 bases. CDR3 length: 13 residues. Germline V CDR1 and CDR2: SGHRS, YFSETQ. The CDR3 is CASMEREGVEQFF. The DNA for the CDR3 is TGCGCCAGCATGGAGCGGGAGGGGGTTGAGCAGTTCTTC.

This chain's CDR3 is CASSTRTGITDTQYF. CDR3 nucleotides: TGTGCCAGCAGCACCCGGACAGGGATCACAGATACGCAGTATTTT. The chain combines TRBV5-5 with TRBJ2-3; 8 bases align to TRBD1. Looked up from germline, CDR1 is SGHKS and CDR2 is YYEKEE (reference sequence). V gave up 4 bases and J gave up 2 bases; unmatched junction bases: 6. This CDR3 comprises 15 residues. The full variable domain, its missing parts supplied by reference TRBV5-5 and TRBJ2-3, is DAGVTQSPTHLIKTRGQQVTLRCSPISGHKSVSWYQQVLGQGPQFIFQYYEKEERGRGNFPDRFSARQFPNYSSELNVNALLLGDSALYLCASSTRTGITDTQYFGPGTRLTVL.

The chain is built from TRBV15 and TRBJ2-1; tentatively, D is TRBD1 (6 bases). Germline V gives CDR1 LNHNV, CDR2 YYDKDF (reference sequence). Trimming left V 5 bases short and J 6 bases short, with 11 bases between. This CDR3 is 13 amino acids long. CDR3 residues: CATSPGQFNEQFF. The CDR3 DNA is TGTGCCACCAGCCCCGGACAGTTCAATGAGCAGTTCTTC.

This chain connects TRBV7-2 to TRBJ1-2, with unresolved D. The length of the CDR3 is 12 residues. V lost 3 bases and J 4 bases, leaving 6 bases between the germline ends. Germline CDR1 SGHTA, CDR2 FQGNSA. The DNA for the CDR3 is TGTGCCAGCAGCTTTAACTCCTATGGCTACACCTTC. Translating gives CASSFNSYGYTF.

This sequence joins TRBV6-6 and TRBJ1-5, with a tentative D call TRBD1 (5 bases). V was trimmed by 0 bases and J by 5 bases, leaving 8 bases between them. From germline, CDR1 is MNHNY and CDR2 SVGAGI (reference sequence). The CDR3 loop spans 14 amino acids. CDR3 sequence: CASSYSTRDQPQHF. CDR3 in DNA: TGTGCCAGCAGTTACTCGACCAGGGATCAGCCCCAGCATTTT.

Notes on this clone: The sample has other DNA sequences that encode this CDR3 too. The rearrangement joins TRBV4-1 to TRBJ1-1; maybe TRBD1 (5 bases). V dropped 0 bases and J dropped 1 base, with 6 bases sitting between them. This CDR3 region has 14 residues. The germline V gene has CDR1 MGHRA and CDR2 YSYEKL. The CDR3 protein is CASSQDQGNTEAFF. The CDR3, as DNA: TGCGCCAGCAGCCAAGATCAGGGGAACACTGAAGCTTTCTTT.

The rearrangement joins TRBV5-6 to TRBJ1-1; D might be TRBD1 (6 bases). Trimming shortened V by 2 bases and J by 5 bases, and 13 bases separated the two germline ends. CDR3 length equals 14 residues. Germline assignment: CDR1 SGHDT and CDR2 YYEEEE. The DNA of the CDR3 is TGTGCCAGCAGCTTATGGACAGAAGCGACTGAAGCTTTCTTT. Amino acids: CASSLWTEATEAFF. The full variable domain, completed using reference TRBV5-6 and TRBJ1-1, is DAGVTQSPTHLIKTRGQQVTLRCSPKSGHDTVSWYQQALGQGPQFIFQYYEEEERQRGNFPDRFSGHQFPNYSSELNVNALLLGDSALYLCASSLWTEATEAFFGQGTRLTVV.

The chain employs TRBV28 and TRBJ2-7; tentatively, D is TRBD2 (6 bases). V lost 8 bases, J lost 4 bases, and 15 bases lay in between. CDR1 and CDR2 (germline): MDHEN, SYDVKM. The CDR3 is 13 amino acids. This CDR3 reads CASSRSAGYEQYF. In DNA, the CDR3 is TGTGCCAGCTCGAGGAGTGCGGGGTACGAGCAGTACTTC.